This entry lists 26 T cell receptor beta chains sequenced from one sample in a study of cytomegalovirus exposure and HLA in healthy donors. Vbeta (60) and Jbeta (13) primers were used in the PCR. The table came from immunoSEQ multiplex PCR; TCRdb's copy has only in-frame clones and leaves some out. The data contain about 160,000 clones, 80% of them singletons. The sample taken for sequencing was PBMCs. These receptors all come from a young man in good health and CMV-seronegative.

The V and J genes are TRBV19 and TRBJ2-5, with D maybe TRBD1 (5 bases). The DNA end is more similar to TRBJ2-7, so the J call may be wrong. Per the germline V gene, CDR1 is LNHDA and CDR2 is SQIVND (reference sequence). The CDR3 spans 11 residues. CDR3 in DNA: TGTGCCACCGAGACAGAGTACGAGCAGTACTTC. Translating it yields CATETEYEQYF.

This chain links TRBV5-1 with TRBJ2-5; D gene uncertain. Trimming shortened V by 2 bases and J by 5 bases, and 7 bases separated the two germline ends. Germline-derived CDR1 and CDR2 are SGHRS and YFSETQ. The CDR3 length is 12 residues. In DNA, the CDR3 is TGCGCCAGCAGCTTCGAGAGGGAGACCCAGTACTTC. Its translation: CASSFERETQYF. Full variable domain (remainder filled in from reference TRBV5-1 and TRBJ2-5): KAGVTQTPRYLIKTRGQQVTLSCSPISGHRSVSWYQQTPGQGLQFLFEYFSETQRNKGNFPGRFSGRQFSNSRSEMNVSTLELGDSALYLCASSFERETQYFGPGTRLLVL.

This clone was seen only a few times. This chain uses TRBV18 with TRBJ1-1; TRBD1 might be the D (6 bases). Germline V lookup: CDR1 KGHSH, CDR2 LQKENI. This CDR3 spans 13 amino acids. The ends were cut back, 6 bases at V and 5 bases at J, with 13 bases in the middle. CDR3 sequence (DNA): TGTGCCAGCTCTCTTTGGGGGCGGACTGAAGCTTTCTTT. It encodes CASSLWGRTEAFF.

The chain is built from TRBV30 and TRBJ2-5; a possible D gene is TRBD2 (7 bases). CDR1 is GTSNPN and CDR2 is SVGIG in the germline V gene (reference sequence). The CDR3 loop spans 15 amino acids. CDR3 DNA sequence: TGTGCTGCCCTCCGTGGGGGGGGCGACCAAGAGACCCAGTACTTC. This sequence encodes CAALRGGGDQETQYF.

V and J are TRBV28 and TRBJ2-7; the D gene is possibly TRBD2 (5 bases). Germline CDR1 is MDHEN and CDR2 is SYDVKM. This CDR3 is built from 15 residues. Deletions cut 6 bases from V and 1 base from J, with 16 bases between. CDR3 DNA sequence: TGTGCCAGCAGCTTAGGACTGTCCTCATCCTACGAGCAGTACTTC. This sequence encodes CASSLGLSSSYEQYF.

The CDR3 coding sequence is TGTGCCAGCAGCGTGTCGACTAGCGGGAGCCAAGAGACCCAGTACTTC. This translates into CASSVSTSGSQETQYF. This chain uses TRBV9 with TRBJ2-5; 12 bases are a match to TRBD2. Trimming at V came to 2 bases and at J to 1 base, leaving 3 bases not matched to a gene. Germline values: CDR1 SGDLS, CDR2 YYNGEE. The length of the CDR3 is 16 residues.

The chain employs TRBV9 and TRBJ2-2; tentatively, D is TRBD2 (6 bases). CDR3 length: 16 amino acids. Trimming shortened V by 3 bases and J by 3 bases, and 15 bases separated the two germline ends. Germline assignment: CDR1 SGDLS and CDR2 YYNGEE. CDR3 sequence (DNA): TGTGCCAGCAGCGGTAGGAGGGCTGAATACACCGGGGAGCTGTTTTTT. This encodes CASSGRRAEYTGELFF.

V usage is TRBV7-9 and J usage is TRBJ2-1, with TRBD2 as a possible D gene (6 bases). V lost 4 bases, J lost 4 bases, and 17 bases lay in between. Germline-derived CDR1 and CDR2 are SEHNR and FQNEAQ (reference sequence). This CDR3 has 16 amino acids. The CDR3, as DNA: TGTGCCAGCAGCTCGCGGGTCGGGGCGGGGTACAATGAGCAGTTCTTC. It specifies CASSSRVGAGYNEQFF.

V is TRBV5-1 and J is TRBJ1-2; TRBD1 might be the D (5 bases). CDR1 is SGHRS and CDR2 is YFSETQ in the germline V gene. Trimming shortened V by 4 bases and J by 4 bases, and 17 bases separated the two germline ends. CDR3 size: 15 residues. The CDR3 loop reads CASSQTAAGAYGYTF. The CDR3, as DNA: TGCGCCAGCAGCCAGACAGCCGCTGGGGCCTATGGCTACACCTTC.

The chain combines TRBV9 with TRBJ2-5; 8 bases are a match to TRBD2. The germline gives CDR1 SGDLS, CDR2 YYNGEE. The CDR3 is 15 residues long. Trimming at V came to 1 base and at J to 5 bases, leaving 7 bases not matched to a gene. The CDR3 sequence is CASSVNPGGAETQYF. For the CDR3, the DNA is TGTGCCAGCAGCGTAAACCCCGGGGGGGCGGAGACCCAGTACTTC.

The V call is TRBV25-1, the J call TRBJ1-1; 8 bases are a match to TRBD1. The length of the CDR3 is 15 residues. The V gene end was trimmed by 6 bases and the J gene end by 7 bases; junction bases not matched to a gene: 13. The germline V gene has CDR1 MGHDK and CDR2 SYGVNS. The CDR3 here is CASRPLGGQACEAFF. For the CDR3, the DNA is TGTGCCAGCAGACCTCTAGGGGGACAGGCCTGTGAAGCTTTCTTT.

The chain couples TRBV28 to TRBJ1-2, with unresolved D. The CDR3 spans 14 residues. Looked up from germline, CDR1 is MDHEN and CDR2 is SYDVKM. Trimming removed 5 bases at V and 8 bases at J, with 18 bases between. The DNA of the CDR3 is TGTGCCAGCAGTGCCCCTCCCCCCCAACAGGGCTACACCTTC. Amino acids: CASSAPPPQQGYTF.

This clone was seen just once. The chain combines TRBV11-2 with TRBJ2-1; D is ambiguous. Per the germline V gene, CDR1 is SGHAT and CDR2 is FQNNGV. With 2 bases removed from V and 5 bases from J, the gap between germline ends came to 13 bases. CDR3 length: 15 amino acids. The CDR3: CASSLHTNLHNEQFF. The CDR3 nucleotides read TGTGCCAGCAGCTTACACACTAATTTACACAATGAGCAGTTCTTC.

The genes are TRBV19 and TRBJ1-1; 7 bases agree with TRBD1. The ends lost 0 bases at V and 8 bases at J; junction bases unmatched: 6. This CDR3 is built from 14 residues. Germline CDR1 is LNHDA and CDR2 is SQIVND (reference sequence). The CDR3 is CASSIEDRHPEAFF. In DNA, the CDR3 is TGTGCCAGTAGTATAGAGGACAGGCACCCCGAAGCTTTCTTT.

The chain combines TRBV7-9 with TRBJ1-1; D gene uncertain. Looked up from germline, CDR1 is SEHNR and CDR2 is FQNEAQ (reference sequence). The V gene lost 1 base and the J gene lost 5 bases, with 14 bases spanning the gap. The CDR3 is 15 residues long. The CDR3 sequence is CASSLGPGGETEAFF. CDR3 nucleotides: TGTGCCAGCAGCTTAGGTCCGGGTGGGGAGACTGAAGCTTTCTTT.

The chain links TRBV19 to TRBJ2-3; TRBD2 agrees at 15 bases. The length of the CDR3 is 18 residues. CDR1 LNHDA and CDR2 SQIVND come from the germline V gene (reference sequence). After removal of 5 bases from V and 1 base from J, the junction contained 7 bases not matched to a gene. CDR3 DNA sequence: TGTGCCAGTAGTCCCGGACTAGCGGGGGGGAGGGGCACAGATACGCAGTATTTT. Translating gives CASSPGLAGGRGTDTQYF.

This chain joins TRBV6-6 and TRBJ2-6; TRBD1 aligns across 7 bases. Germline V gene lookup returns CDR1 MNHNY and CDR2 SVGAGI (reference sequence). This CDR3 contains 15 residues. After removal of 4 bases from V and 3 bases from J, the junction contained 3 bases not matched to a gene. The chain's CDR3 is CASSSTGVGANVLTF. DNA for the CDR3: TGTGCCAGCAGTTCAACAGGGGTTGGGGCCAACGTCCTGACTTTC.

The chain links TRBV27 to TRBJ2-1; the match to TRBD2 covers 9 bases. CDR3 length: 14 amino acids. The J segment lost 9 bases and the V segment lost 5 bases, leaving 8 bases of the junction unmatched. Germline CDR1 is MNHEY and CDR2 is SMNVEV (reference sequence). This CDR3 is CASSLGLADPEQFF. The CDR3 coding sequence is TGTGCCAGCAGTCTGGGACTAGCAGACCCTGAGCAGTTCTTC.

The chain couples TRBV12-5 to TRBJ2-1, with TRBD2 matching over 7 bases. The CDR3 runs 15 residues. Trimming removed 6 bases from V and 4 bases from J; junction bases left unmatched: 9. Germline V lookup: CDR1 LGHNT, CDR2 FRNRAP. This chain's CDR3 is CASGPPSGNYNEQFF. The CDR3 DNA follows: TGTGCTAGTGGCCCCCCTAGCGGAAATTACAATGAGCAGTTCTTC.

The sample holds a few counts of this clone. The chain combines TRBV4-3 with TRBJ2-5; D remains ambiguous. The CDR3 runs 13 residues. Trimming pared 0 bases from V and 5 bases from J, leaving 7 bases between. Looked up from germline, CDR1 is LGHNA and CDR2 is YSLEER. CDR3 protein: CASSQDHRETQYF. The CDR3 DNA follows: TGCGCCAGCAGCCAAGATCATCGGGAGACCCAGTACTTC.

The chain is built from TRBV6-5 and TRBJ1-5, with TRBD1 matching over 9 bases. The V and J ends lost 7 bases and 6 bases, in that order; junction bases with no gene match: 10. Germline V gene lookup returns CDR1 MNHEY and CDR2 SVGAGI. This CDR3 has 15 residues. CDR3 sequence (DNA): TGTGCCAGCAAAAGTTCCGGGACAGGGAGTCAGCCCCAGCATTTT. Its protein product is CASKSSGTGSQPQHF.

DNA of the CDR3: TGTGCCAGCGGAGGGGCTCCTTCAGGCAATGAGCAGTTCTTC. Its translation: CASGGAPSGNEQFF. The chain links TRBV7-6 to TRBJ2-1; D is perhaps TRBD2 (6 bases). Germline CDR1 SGHVS, CDR2 FNYEAQ. CDR3 length: 14 residues. The V end lost 8 bases, the J end lost 6 bases, and 17 bases lay between the germline ends.

The gene calls are TRBV27 and TRBJ2-7; 7 nucleotides align to TRBD1. Trimming cost V 5 bases and J 4 bases; bases outside gene matches: 8. The germline CDR1 and CDR2 sequences are MNHEY and SMNVEV (reference sequence). The CDR3 length is 14 residues. The CDR3 protein is CASSRRQGMYEQYF. The CDR3 bases are TGTGCCAGCAGTCGGAGACAGGGTATGTACGAGCAGTACTTC.

The table lists this clone with a count of one. V gene TRBV7-2 combines with J gene TRBJ1-1; no clear D gene. V lost 5 bases and J lost 3, with 22 bases in between. Per the germline V gene, CDR1 is SGHTA and CDR2 is FQGNSA. This CDR3 has 17 residues. CDR3 sequence: CASSPKRGAPLDTEAFF. Written as DNA, the CDR3 is TGTGCCAGCAGCCCCAAGCGTGGCGCGCCACTGGACACTGAAGCTTTCTTT.

This rearrangement joins TRBV29-1 to TRBJ2-5; 8 bases line up with TRBD2. Germline lookup yields CDR1 SQVTM and CDR2 ANQGSEA. V was clipped by 6 bases and J by 4 bases; unmatched bases: 10. This CDR3 contains 14 residues. The CDR3 region is CSVLSGDLGETQYF. The CDR3 nucleotides read TGCAGCGTACTTAGCGGGGACCTCGGAGAGACCCAGTACTTC.

V usage is TRBV9 and J usage is TRBJ1-1; D perhaps matches TRBD1 (6 bases). Trimming stripped 4 bases from V and 5 bases from J, with 15 bases between. CDR3 size: 14 residues. Germline V lookup: CDR1 SGDLS, CDR2 YYNGEE. The CDR3 bases are TGTGCCAGCAGCTCTTCCCAGGGGAGTACTGAAGCTTTCTTT. As protein: CASSSSQGSTEAFF.